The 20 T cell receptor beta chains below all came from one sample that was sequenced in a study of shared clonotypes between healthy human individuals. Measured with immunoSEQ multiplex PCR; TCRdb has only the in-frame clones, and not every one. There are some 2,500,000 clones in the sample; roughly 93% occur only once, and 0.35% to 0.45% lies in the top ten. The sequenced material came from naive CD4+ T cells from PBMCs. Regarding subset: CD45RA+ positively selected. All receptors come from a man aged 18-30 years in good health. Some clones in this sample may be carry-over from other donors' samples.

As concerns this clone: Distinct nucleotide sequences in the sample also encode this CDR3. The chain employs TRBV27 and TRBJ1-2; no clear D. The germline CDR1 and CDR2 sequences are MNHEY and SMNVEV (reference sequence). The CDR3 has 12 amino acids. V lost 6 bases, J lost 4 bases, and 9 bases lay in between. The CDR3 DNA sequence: TGTGCCAGCAGCCTTAGAGGCTATGGCTACACCTTC. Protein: CASSLRGYGYTF.

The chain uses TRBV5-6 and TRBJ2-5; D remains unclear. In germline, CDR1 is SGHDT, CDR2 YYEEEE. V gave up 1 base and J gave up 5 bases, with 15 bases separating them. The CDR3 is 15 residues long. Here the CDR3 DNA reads TGTGCCAGCAGCTTGAGGTCTGGATTGAGGGAGACCCAGTACTTC. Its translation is CASSLRSGLRETQYF.

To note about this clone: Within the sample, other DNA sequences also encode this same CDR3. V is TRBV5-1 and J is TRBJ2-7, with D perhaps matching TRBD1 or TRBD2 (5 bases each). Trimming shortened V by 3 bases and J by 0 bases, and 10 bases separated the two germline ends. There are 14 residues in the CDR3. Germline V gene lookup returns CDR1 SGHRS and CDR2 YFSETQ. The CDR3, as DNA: TGCGCCAGCAGCTCGGGGACGGTCTCCTACGAGCAGTACTTC. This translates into CASSSGTVSYEQYF.

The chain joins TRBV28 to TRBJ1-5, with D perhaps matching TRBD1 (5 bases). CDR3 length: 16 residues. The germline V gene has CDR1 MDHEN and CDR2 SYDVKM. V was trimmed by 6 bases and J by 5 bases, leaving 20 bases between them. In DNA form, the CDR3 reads TGTGCCAGCAGCCCGGGTCCCCGCAGGGAGTATCAGCCCCAGCATTTT. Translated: CASSPGPRREYQPQHF.

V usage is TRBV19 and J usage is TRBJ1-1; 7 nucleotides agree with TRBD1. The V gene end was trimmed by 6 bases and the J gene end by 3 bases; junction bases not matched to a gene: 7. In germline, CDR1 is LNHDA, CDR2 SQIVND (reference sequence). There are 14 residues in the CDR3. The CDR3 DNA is TGTGCCAGTAGCCAGACAGGGTTGGACACTGAAGCTTTCTTT. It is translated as CASSQTGLDTEAFF.

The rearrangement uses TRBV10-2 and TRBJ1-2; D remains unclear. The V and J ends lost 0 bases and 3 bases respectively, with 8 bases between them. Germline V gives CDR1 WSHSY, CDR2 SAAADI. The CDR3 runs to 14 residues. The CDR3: CASSESPHYYGYTF. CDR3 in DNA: TGCGCCAGCAGTGAGTCACCGCATTACTATGGCTACACCTTC.

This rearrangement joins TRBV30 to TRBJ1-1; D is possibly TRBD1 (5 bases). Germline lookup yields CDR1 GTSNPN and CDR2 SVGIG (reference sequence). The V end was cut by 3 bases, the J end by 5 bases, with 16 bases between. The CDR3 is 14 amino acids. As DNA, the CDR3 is TGTGCCTGGAGCCCTCGTGGGGCCGGGACTGAAGCTTTCTTT. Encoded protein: CAWSPRGAGTEAFF.

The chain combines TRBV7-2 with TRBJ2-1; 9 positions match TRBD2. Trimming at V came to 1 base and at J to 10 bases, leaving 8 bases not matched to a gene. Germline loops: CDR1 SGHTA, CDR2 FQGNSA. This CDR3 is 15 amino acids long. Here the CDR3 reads CASSLGVSGSSEQFF. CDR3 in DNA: TGTGCCAGCAGCTTAGGTGTTAGCGGGAGTTCCGAGCAGTTCTTC.

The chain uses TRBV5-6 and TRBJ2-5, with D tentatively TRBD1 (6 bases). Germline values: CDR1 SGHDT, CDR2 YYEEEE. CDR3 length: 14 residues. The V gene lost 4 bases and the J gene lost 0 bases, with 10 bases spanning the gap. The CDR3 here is CASSPQGYQETQYF. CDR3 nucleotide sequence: TGTGCCAGCAGCCCGCAGGGGTACCAAGAGACCCAGTACTTC.

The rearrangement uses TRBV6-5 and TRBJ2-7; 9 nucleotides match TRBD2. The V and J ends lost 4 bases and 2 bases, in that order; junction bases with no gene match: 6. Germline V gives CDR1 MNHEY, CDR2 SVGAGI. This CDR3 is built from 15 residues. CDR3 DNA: TGTGCCAGCAGTTCCGAGACTAGCGGCACCTACGAGCAGTACTTC. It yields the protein CASSSETSGTYEQYF.

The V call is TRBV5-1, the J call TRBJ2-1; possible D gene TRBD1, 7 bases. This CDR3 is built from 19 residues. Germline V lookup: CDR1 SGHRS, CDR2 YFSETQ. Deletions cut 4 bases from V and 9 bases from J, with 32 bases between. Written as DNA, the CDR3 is TGCGCCAGCAGCCGTTTCGGCGCCGACCAGGGGGGCGATTTTGGTGAGCAGTTCTTC. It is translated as CASSRFGADQGGDFGEQFF.

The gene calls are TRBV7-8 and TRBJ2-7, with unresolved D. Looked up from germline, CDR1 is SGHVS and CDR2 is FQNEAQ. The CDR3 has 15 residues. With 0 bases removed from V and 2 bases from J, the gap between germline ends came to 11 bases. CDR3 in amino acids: CASSLASHRTYEQYF. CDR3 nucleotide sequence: TGTGCCAGCAGCTTAGCGTCCCACCGTACCTACGAGCAGTACTTC.

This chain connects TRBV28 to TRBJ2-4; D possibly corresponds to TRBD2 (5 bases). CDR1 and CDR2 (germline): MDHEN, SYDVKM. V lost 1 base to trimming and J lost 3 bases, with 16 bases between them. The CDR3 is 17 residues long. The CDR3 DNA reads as TGTGCCAGCAGTTTATCCGGGCTAGCTTCAGGCAAAAACATTCAGTACTTC. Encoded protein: CASSLSGLASGKNIQYF. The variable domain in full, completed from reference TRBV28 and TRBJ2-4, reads DVKVTQSSRYLVKRTGEKVFLECVQDMDHENMFWYRQDPGLGLRLIYFSYDVKMKEKGDIPEGYSVSREKKERFSLILESASTNQTSMYLCASSLSGLASGKNIQYFGAGTRLSVL.

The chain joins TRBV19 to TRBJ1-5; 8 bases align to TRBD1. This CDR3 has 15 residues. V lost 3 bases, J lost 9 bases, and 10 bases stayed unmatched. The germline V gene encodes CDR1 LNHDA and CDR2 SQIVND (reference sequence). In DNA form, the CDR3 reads TGTGCCAGTAGTATCCGACAGGGGACCGCTGGGCCCCAGCATTTT. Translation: CASSIRQGTAGPQHF.

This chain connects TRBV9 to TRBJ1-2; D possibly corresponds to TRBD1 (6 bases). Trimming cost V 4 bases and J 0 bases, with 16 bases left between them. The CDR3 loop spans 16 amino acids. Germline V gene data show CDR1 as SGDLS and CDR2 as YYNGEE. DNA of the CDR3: TGTGCCAGCAGCCCTGCGCTACAGGGAACTAACTATGGCTACACCTTC. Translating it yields CASSPALQGTNYGYTF.

The CDR3 DNA reads as TGTGCCAGCAGTCCAGCGGGTCTCTACGAGCAGTACTTC. Translation gives CASSPAGLYEQYF. The gene calls are TRBV7-6 and TRBJ2-7; possible D gene TRBD2, 6 bases. Germline values: CDR1 SGHVS, CDR2 FNYEAQ. Trimming took off 6 bases at V and 3 bases at J, with 12 bases between the two ends. CDR3 length: 13 residues.

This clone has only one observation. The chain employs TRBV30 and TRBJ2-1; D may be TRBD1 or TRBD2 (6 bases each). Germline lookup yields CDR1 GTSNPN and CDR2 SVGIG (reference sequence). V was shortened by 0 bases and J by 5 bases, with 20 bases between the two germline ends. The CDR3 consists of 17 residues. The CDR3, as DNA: TGTGCCTGGAGTGTTCGTTTCGGGAGACAGGCCAACAATGAGCAGTTCTTC. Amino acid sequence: CAWSVRFGRQANNEQFF.

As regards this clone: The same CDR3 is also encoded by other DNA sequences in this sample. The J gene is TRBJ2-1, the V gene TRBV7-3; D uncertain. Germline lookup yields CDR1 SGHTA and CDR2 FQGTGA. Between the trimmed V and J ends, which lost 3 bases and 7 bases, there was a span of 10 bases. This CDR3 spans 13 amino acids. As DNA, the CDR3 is TGTGCCAGCAGCTTGGGTTCATTGAATGAGCAGTTCTTC. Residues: CASSLGSLNEQFF.

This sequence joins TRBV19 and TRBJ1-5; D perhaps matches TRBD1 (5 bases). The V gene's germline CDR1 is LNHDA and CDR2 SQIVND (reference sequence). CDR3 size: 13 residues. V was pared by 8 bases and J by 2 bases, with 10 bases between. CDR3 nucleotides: TGTGCCAGTGGGTGGGGGGGCAATCAGCCCCAGCATTTT. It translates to CASGWGGNQPQHF.

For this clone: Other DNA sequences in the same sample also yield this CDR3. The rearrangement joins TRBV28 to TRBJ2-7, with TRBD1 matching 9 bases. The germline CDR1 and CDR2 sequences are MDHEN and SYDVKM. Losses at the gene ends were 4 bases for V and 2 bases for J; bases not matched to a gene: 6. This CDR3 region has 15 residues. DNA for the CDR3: TGTGCCAGCAGTTCCACCGGGACAGGGACCTACGAGCAGTACTTC. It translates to CASSSTGTGTYEQYF.